The text below deals with one TCR beta chain. This CDR3 has 16 residues. Per the germline V gene, CDR1 is SGHDN and CDR2 is FVKESK. Trimming shortened V by 2 bases and J by 2 bases, and 10 bases separated the two germline ends. The entry originates in a study of blood T cell repertoires in COVID-19. Across the whole study: Some COVID-19 samples were acute and others convalescent; all came from the United States, Italy and Spain. PBMCs, B-cell-depleted T cells, or T cells provided the cDNA or gDNA that made up the material.

Original processing notes: Reference gene primer amplification yielded estimated nucleated cell counts. This table comes from immunoSEQ multiplex PCR, and its TCRdb copy is limited to in-frame clones, with some not included. The V and J calls and clone size were taken over from that table, and D and trimming were inferred from the DNA. The sample lists some 120,000 clones; roughly 85% were seen once. The chain couples TRBV14 to TRBJ1-6; tentative D call: TRBD1 (5 bases). The source is a man aged 80 or over with active or convalescent COVID-19. The specimen sequenced was peripheral blood. The CDR3 DNA reads TGTGCCAGCAGCCAAAGGATCAGGGCCTATAATTCACCCCTCCACTTT. It translates to CASSQRIRAYNSPLHF.